Reported below is one T cell receptor beta chain. The antigen remains unidentified. These data originate in a study of cytotoxic CD8 clonotypes in ibrutinib-treated CLL. Measured with immunoSEQ multiplex PCR; TCRdb has only the in-frame clones, and not every one. The table shows more than 110,000 clones, with 85% to 95% occurring only once. Trimming removed 2 bases from V and 8 bases from J, with 9 bases in between. In germline, CDR1 is MNHNY, CDR2 SVGAGI (reference sequence). CDR3 length: 12 residues. Study conclusions and caveats: Shared public clonotypes were rare, and on treatment they either got smaller or stayed the same.

V is TRBV6-6 and J is TRBJ1-2, with a possible D match to TRBD1 (5 bases). The TCR comes from a human donor with chronic lymphocytic leukemia. Specimen: PBMCs, collected after 12 months of ibrutinib treatment. CDR3 in amino acids: CASSYQGPGYTF. CDR3 DNA sequence: TGTGCCAGCAGTTACCAGGGTCCCGGCTACACCTTC.